This paragraph reports one T cell receptor beta chain. Its target is unknown. This entry is derived from a study of cytotoxic CD8 clonotypes in ibrutinib-treated CLL. The overall study: Response sampling took place at median approximately eleven months of treatment, range 6 to 36.

Sequencing was performed with immunoSEQ multiplex PCR; in TCRdb, only in-frame clones are kept and a portion is missing. The sample consists of 35,000 to 55,000 clones, 69% of them appearing once. The ends were cut back, 4 bases at V and 0 bases at J, with 8 bases in the middle. The CDR3 consists of 14 residues. From germline, CDR1 is SGHRS and CDR2 YFSETQ. Study findings and constraints: Increased clonality at ibrutinib response gave way to a return toward baseline at progression.

The sample here was PBMCs, taken after 12 months of ibrutinib treatment. This rearrangement joins TRBV5-1 to TRBJ1-3, with D unresolved. The sequence derives from a human donor with chronic lymphocytic leukemia. The DNA for the CDR3 is TGCGCCAGCAGCCCCGGGATCTCTGGAAACACCATATATTTT. Amino acid sequence: CASSPGISGNTIYF.